This T cell receptor (beta chain) was observed in a study of blood T cell repertoires in COVID-19. Study-wide context: Some COVID-19 samples were acute and others convalescent; all came from the United States, Italy and Spain. The cDNA or gDNA used as material had been derived from T cells, B-cell-depleted T cells, or PBMCs.

Germline assignment: CDR1 SGHTA and CDR2 FQGNSA. Trimming pared 2 bases from V and 7 bases from J, leaving 12 bases between. The CDR3 runs 14 residues. This clone was counted once. Original methodology: Estimated nucleated cell counts came from reference gene primer amplification. Assay used: immunoSEQ multiplex PCR; TCRdb lists only in-frame clones, some missing. V and J calls plus clone size are reproduced from that table; the DNA served to infer D and trimming. The repertoire holds approximately 89,000 clones, with more than 80% as singletons. The sequence was collected from a woman aged 80 or older with acute or convalescent COVID-19. V usage is TRBV7-2 and J usage is TRBJ1-3; D uncertain. The material sequenced was peripheral blood. Here the CDR3 reads CASSLPGFRNTIYF. In DNA, the CDR3 is TGTGCCAGCAGCTTACCGGGTTTTCGGAACACCATATATTTT.